This T cell receptor beta chain was sequenced in a study of blood T cell repertoires in COVID-19. Study in general: Sites in the United States, Italy and Spain provided acute and convalescent COVID-19 samples. PBMCs, B-cell-depleted T cells, or T cells provided the cDNA or gDNA that made up the material.

Authors' data handling: Reference gene primer amplification gave nucleated cell count estimates. The data were produced by immunoSEQ multiplex PCR, yet TCRdb's version contains in-frame clones alone and is incomplete. V, J and clone size are taken as reported in that table, and D and trimming were inferred from the DNA itself. The sample carries some 160,000 clones, roughly three quarters recorded once. This clone was detected only a few times. This CDR3 comprises 15 residues. Trimming at V came to 4 bases and at J to 3 bases, leaving 8 bases not matched to a gene. CDR1 SGHNT and CDR2 YYREEE come from the germline V gene (reference sequence).

The chain carries TRBV5-4 and TRBJ2-7; 9 bases map to TRBD1. The origin of this receptor is a man aged 50-60 years with active or convalescent COVID-19. Source material: peripheral blood. For the CDR3, the DNA is TGTGCCAGCAGCCCCTTGGGACAGGGTAACTACGAGCAGTACTTC. It specifies CASSPLGQGNYEQYF.